This T cell receptor beta chain came from a study of cytomegalovirus exposure and HLA in healthy donors. Assay: immunoSEQ multiplex PCR; the TCRdb copy retains only in-frame clones and omits some. The table includes 220,000 or so clones, approximately 87% detected once. Germline-derived CDR1 and CDR2 are SGHAT and FQNNGV. Unmatched junction bases numbered 5, after V lost 3 bases and J lost 4 bases. CDR3 length equals 15 residues. The gene calls are TRBV11-2 and TRBJ2-1; TRBD1 matches at 8 bases. The sequenced material came from PBMCs. This clonotype was sampled from a woman aged 18-29 years in good health and CMV-seronegative. For the CDR3, the DNA is TGTGCCAGCAGCTTTACACAGGGGGTTTACAATGAGCAGTTCTTC. Amino acid sequence: CASSFTQGVYNEQFF.